Listed below are T cell receptor beta chains from one sample, sequenced in a study of cytomegalovirus exposure and HLA in healthy donors. TCRdb's table, derived via immunoSEQ multiplex PCR, lists solely in-frame clones and lacks some. The sample carries approximately 150,000 clones, around three quarters recorded once. Sequencing was carried out using PBMCs. These TCRs come from a middle-aged man in good health and CMV-seronegative. The CDR3 runs from the conserved cysteine through the conserved F or W. The D gene is left open where the match is weak. Not every row has a clone size; where given, it reads once, few, many or a size class.

v_gene	d_gene	abundance	j_gene	CDR3aa	CDR3nt
TRBV18	NA	NA	TRBJ1-2	CASSPSSDRNYGYTF	TGTGCCAGCTCACCCTCCTCAGACAGAAACTATGGCTACACCTTC
TRBV5-1	TRBD1	NA	TRBJ2-3	CASSWDRVTDTQYF	TGCGCCAGCAGCTGGGACAGGGTGACAGATACGCAGTATTTT
TRBV10-2	TRBD1	NA	TRBJ2-7	CAVYSGTGVWHEQYF	TGCGCCGTTTACTCCGGGACAGGGGTTTGGCACGAGCAGTACTTC
TRBV7-2	TRBD1	NA	TRBJ1-5	CASSLDGTGDQPQHF	TGTGCCAGCAGCCTAGACGGGACAGGGGATCAGCCCCAGCATTTT
TRBV5-1	NA	few	TRBJ2-2	CASSLQQVLRGGELFF	TGCGCCAGCAGCTTACAGCAGGTCTTAAGGGGCGGGGAGCTGTTTTTT
TRBV28	TRBD2	NA	TRBJ2-7	CASSRLAGNYEQYF	TGTGCCAGCAGCCGACTAGCGGGAAACTACGAGCAGTACTTC
TRBV27	TRBD1	NA	TRBJ1-2	CASSTGGGGGYTF	TGTGCCAGCAGTACAGGGGGCGGTGGTGGCTACACCTTC
TRBV4-1	TRBD1	NA	TRBJ1-4	CASSLDPGTGDRGEKLFF	TGCGCCAGCAGCCTTGATCCCGGGACAGGGGACCGGGGTGAAAAACTGTTTTTT
TRBV7-2	TRBD2	NA	TRBJ2-5	CASSPRGDSAETQYF	TGTGCCAGCAGCCCGCGGGGGGACTCAGCCGAGACCCAGTACTTC
TRBV10-3	TRBD2	NA	TRBJ2-7	CAAAVRASGGSLSYEQYF	TGTGCCGCCGCGGTGAGGGCTAGCGGGGGTTCCCTATCCTACGAGCAGTACTTC
TRBV30	TRBD1	NA	TRBJ1-4	CAWNKQGAVWGEKLFF	TGTGCCTGGAATAAACAGGGGGCGGTTTGGGGTGAAAAACTGTTTTTT
TRBV6-5	TRBD1	once	TRBJ1-2	CASSTTGGVFYGYTF	TGTGCCAGCAGTACCACAGGGGGTGTGTTCTATGGCTACACCTTC
TRBV29-1	NA	NA	TRBJ1-2	CSVDISTSNYGYTF	TGCAGCGTTGATATTTCTACTTCTAACTATGGCTACACCTTC
TRBV2	TRBD1	NA	TRBJ1-1	CASRPGTGYIGGTEAFF	TGTGCCAGCAGGCCGGGGACAGGATATATTGGGGGCACTGAAGCTTTCTTT
TRBV7-9	NA	NA	TRBJ1-5	CASSKDSTQPQHF	TGTGCCAGCAGCAAAGACAGCACCCAGCCCCAGCATTTT
TRBV29-1	NA	NA	TRBJ1-2	CSVAPTGVPLDGYTF	TGCAGCGTTGCCCCCACAGGCGTCCCCCTTGATGGCTACACCTTC
TRBV5-4	TRBD2	NA	TRBJ2-7	CASSPAFAGGFVRIYEQYF	TGTGCCAGCAGCCCTGCTTTCGCGGGAGGGTTCGTCAGAATCTACGAGCAGTACTTC
TRBV7-2	TRBD2	NA	TRBJ2-5	CASSNGLAGRQETQYF	TGTGCCAGCAGCAACGGACTAGCGGGAAGGCAAGAGACCCAGTACTTC
TRBV7-6	NA	NA	TRBJ2-3	CASSLGRLGTDTQYF	TGTGCCAGCAGCTTAGGCAGGCTTGGCACAGATACGCAGTATTTT
TRBV7-3	NA	NA	TRBJ2-6	CASSLSGTGANVLTF	TGTGCCAGCAGCTTATCAGGGACTGGGGCCAACGTCCTGACTTTC